This T cell receptor beta chain was captured by sequencing in a study of neoadjuvant anti-PD-1 for oral cavity cancer (dated by TCRdb to about 2021). Context from the whole study: Before curative-intent surgical resection, most patients were given three to four biweekly doses of nivolumab at 3 mg/kg. A fourth nivolumab dose was given around day 43 to patients without progression, and definitive surgical resection was performed in those patients on days 50-56. Under RECIST 1.1, patients with complete response, partial response or stable disease were classed as responders, and patients with progression were classed as non-responders. The parent correlative cohort had 12 to 13 patients and a response rate of roughly 31%. Overall study outcomes, separate from this receptor: TCR analyses included only three patients per response group, and the authors called for larger cohorts for validation. Higher pretreatment blood Treg/Th17 ratios correlated with both higher pretreatment blood TCRbeta clonality and lower post-treatment tumor TCRbeta clonality. After neoadjuvant nivolumab, non-responders showed significantly higher T cell clonality (Gini index) in PBMCs than responders did.

PBMC libraries used mostly 450 to 500 ng of input genomic DNA for deep sequencing, with six replicates per sample. Following the manufacturer's instructions, the team built TCRbeta libraries using the immunoSEQ hsTCRbeta kit. An Illumina NovaSeq 6000 S4 flow cell was used to sequence the final libraries, which had first been combined to 3 nM. Processing in the source paper ran as follows. The immunoSEQ Analyzer was used for raw data preprocessing and quality control. The analysis was limited to productive rearrangements, and each clonotype was defined by a unique CDR3 amino acid sequence. Repertoire clonality was estimated as the Gini-Simpson index, which was computed with the R package tcR. Student's t test was used to compare Gini indices, while Pearson correlation assessed associations with tumor size change. TCRdb carries this immuneACCESS record with in-frame sequences only. Its versions omit some clonotypes, under half of them owing to an unresolved V gene in the studies checked, with the rest unexplained. The DNA was the basis for D and trimming; V, J and clone size are from that table. The sample profile shows 12,000 or so clones; around 75% of them were found once. The ten largest clones capture more than 2% of the sample.

In the paper's terms, the time point label means: after neoadjuvant nivolumab, at surgical resection. The patients had newly diagnosed stage II-IVA oral cavity squamous cell carcinoma and had not received any prior systemic or radiation treatment. The cohort was composed of patients with HPV-negative, locally advanced oral cavity squamous cell carcinoma. Peripheral blood mononuclear cells were analyzed directly, without maintenance or expansion in culture. Samples came from a longitudinal correlative study of a single-arm phase II trial of neoadjuvant nivolumab in oral cavity squamous cell carcinoma. Subject-matched pre- and post-treatment PBMCs and tumors from three responders and three non-responders were subjected to genomic DNA-based TCRbeta sequencing. Peripheral blood mononuclear cells were collected once before nivolumab treatment and again after treatment, at the time of surgery. The Maxwell RSC DNA from Cells kit was used to isolate genomic DNA from PBMCs.

This clone appeared a few times. The antigen this receptor binds is unknown. There are no base qualities to consult, and no much larger clone falls within one base. This material consisted of PBMCs, taken after nivolumab (anti-PD-1) treatment. This TCR was recovered from a person between 40 and 80 years old with oral cavity squamous cell carcinoma.

The CDR3 protein is CSVEDRGNTNYEQYF. The nucleotides read TGCAGCGTTGAAGATCGGGGCAACACCAACTACGAGCAGTACTTC. The V gene is TRBV29-1 and the J gene is TRBJ2-7; the D call is tentative, TRBD1 or TRBD2, as each matches 5 bases. Per the germline V gene, SQVTM is the CDR1 and ANQGSEA is the CDR2. The CDR3 measures 15 amino acids from cysteine to phenylalanine. Only CDR3 DNA remains: 45 bases, in frame from the first base. Between the V and J ends, shortened by 0 bases and 3 bases respectively, the junction contains 15 bases.